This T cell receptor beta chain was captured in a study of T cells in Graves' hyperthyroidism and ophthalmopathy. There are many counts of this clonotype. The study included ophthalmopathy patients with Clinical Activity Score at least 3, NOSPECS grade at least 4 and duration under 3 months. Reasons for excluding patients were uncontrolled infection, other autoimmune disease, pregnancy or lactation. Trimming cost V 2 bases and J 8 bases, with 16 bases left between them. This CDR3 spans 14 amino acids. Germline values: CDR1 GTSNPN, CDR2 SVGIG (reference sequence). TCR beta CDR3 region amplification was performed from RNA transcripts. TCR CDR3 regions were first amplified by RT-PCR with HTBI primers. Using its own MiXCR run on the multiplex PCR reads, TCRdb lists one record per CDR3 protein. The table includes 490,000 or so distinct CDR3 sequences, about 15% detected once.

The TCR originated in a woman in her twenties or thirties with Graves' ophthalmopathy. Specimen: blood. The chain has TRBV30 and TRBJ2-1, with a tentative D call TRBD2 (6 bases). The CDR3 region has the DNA TGTGCCTGGAGTTCCCTGGACGGAGGGGATGAGCAGTTCTTC. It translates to CAWSSLDGGDEQFF.